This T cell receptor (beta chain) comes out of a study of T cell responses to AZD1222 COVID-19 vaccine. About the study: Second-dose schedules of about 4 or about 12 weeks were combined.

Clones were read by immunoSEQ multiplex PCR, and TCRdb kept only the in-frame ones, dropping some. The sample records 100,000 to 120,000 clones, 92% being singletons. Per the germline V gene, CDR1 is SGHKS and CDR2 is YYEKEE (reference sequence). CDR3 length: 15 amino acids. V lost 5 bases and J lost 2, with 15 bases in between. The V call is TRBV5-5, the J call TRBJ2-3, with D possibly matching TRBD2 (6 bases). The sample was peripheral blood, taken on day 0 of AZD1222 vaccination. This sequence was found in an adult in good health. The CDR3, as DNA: TGTGCCAGCAGTCGGGGGTCTAGCGACACAGATACGCAGTATTTT. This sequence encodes CASSRGSSDTDTQYF.